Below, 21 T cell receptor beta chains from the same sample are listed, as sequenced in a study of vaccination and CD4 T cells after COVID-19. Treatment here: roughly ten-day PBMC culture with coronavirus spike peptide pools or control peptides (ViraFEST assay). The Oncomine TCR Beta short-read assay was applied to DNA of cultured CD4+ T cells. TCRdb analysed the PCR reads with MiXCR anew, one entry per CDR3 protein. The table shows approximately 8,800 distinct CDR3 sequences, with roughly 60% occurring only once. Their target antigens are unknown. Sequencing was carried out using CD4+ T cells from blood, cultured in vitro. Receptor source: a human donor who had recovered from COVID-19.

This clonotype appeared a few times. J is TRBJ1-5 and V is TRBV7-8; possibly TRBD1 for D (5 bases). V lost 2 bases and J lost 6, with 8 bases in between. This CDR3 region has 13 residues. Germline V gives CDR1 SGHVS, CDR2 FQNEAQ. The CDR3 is CASSLRQPQPQHF. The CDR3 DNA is TGTGCCAGCAGCTTAAGACAGCCTCAGCCCCAGCATTTT.

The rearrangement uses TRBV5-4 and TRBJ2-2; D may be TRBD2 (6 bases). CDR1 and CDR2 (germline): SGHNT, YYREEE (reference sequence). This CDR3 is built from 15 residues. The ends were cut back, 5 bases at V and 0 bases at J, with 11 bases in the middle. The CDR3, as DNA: TGTGCCAGCAGGGCGGGACTCTCGAACACCGGGGAGCTGTTTTTT. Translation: CASRAGLSNTGELFF.

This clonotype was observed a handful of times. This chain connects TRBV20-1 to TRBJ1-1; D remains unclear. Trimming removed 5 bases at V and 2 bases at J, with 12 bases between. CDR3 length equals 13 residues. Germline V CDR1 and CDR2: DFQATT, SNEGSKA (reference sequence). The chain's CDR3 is CSASPNLNTEAFF. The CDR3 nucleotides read TGCAGTGCTTCTCCGAACCTAAACACTGAAGCTTTCTTT.

The CDR3 sequence: CASSLGGGGELFF. The CDR3 bases are TGTGCCAGCAGCTTAGGGGGAGGCGGGGAGCTGTTTTTT. The rearrangement uses TRBV7-9 and TRBJ2-2; perhaps TRBD2 as D (6 bases). CDR3 length: 13 residues. V was clipped by 1 base and J by 7 bases, with 7 bases between them. Per the germline V gene, CDR1 is SEHNR and CDR2 is FQNEAQ (reference sequence).

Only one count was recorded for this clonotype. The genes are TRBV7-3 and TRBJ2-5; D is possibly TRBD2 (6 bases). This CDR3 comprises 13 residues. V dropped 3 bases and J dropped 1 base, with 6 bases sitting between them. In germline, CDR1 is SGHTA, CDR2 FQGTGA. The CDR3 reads CASSLGGQETQYF. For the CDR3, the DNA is TGTGCCAGCAGCTTGGGGGGCCAAGAGACCCAGTACTTC.

The DNA of the CDR3 is TGTGCCAGCAGTCTCGAGGGTGGGGAAGTTCAGCCCCAGCATTTT. It yields the protein CASSLEGGEVQPQHF. This chain links TRBV6-2 or TRBV6-3 with TRBJ1-5; D gene ambiguous. Per germline, CDR1 MNHEY and CDR2 SVGEGT. CDR3 length: 15 residues. Trimming left V 5 bases short and J 6 bases short, with 17 bases between.

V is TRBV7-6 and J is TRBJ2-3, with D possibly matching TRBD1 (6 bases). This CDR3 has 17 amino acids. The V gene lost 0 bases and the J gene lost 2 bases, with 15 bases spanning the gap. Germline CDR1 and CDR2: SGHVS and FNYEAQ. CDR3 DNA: TGTGCCAGCAGCTTAGCGAACAGGGAAATTTCCACAGATACGCAGTATTTT. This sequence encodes CASSLANREISTDTQYF.

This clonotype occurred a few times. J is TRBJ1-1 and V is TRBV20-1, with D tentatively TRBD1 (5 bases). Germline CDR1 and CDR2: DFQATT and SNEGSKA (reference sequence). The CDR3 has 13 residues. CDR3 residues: CSAVQGWDTEAFF. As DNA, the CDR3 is TGCAGCGCTGTTCAGGGCTGGGACACTGAAGCTTTCTTT.

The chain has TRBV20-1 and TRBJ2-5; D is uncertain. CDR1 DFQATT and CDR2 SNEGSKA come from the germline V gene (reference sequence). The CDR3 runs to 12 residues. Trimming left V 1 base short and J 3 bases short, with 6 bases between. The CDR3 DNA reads TGCAGTGCTAGAGTTCAGAAAGAGACCCAGTACTTC. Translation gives CSARVQKETQYF.

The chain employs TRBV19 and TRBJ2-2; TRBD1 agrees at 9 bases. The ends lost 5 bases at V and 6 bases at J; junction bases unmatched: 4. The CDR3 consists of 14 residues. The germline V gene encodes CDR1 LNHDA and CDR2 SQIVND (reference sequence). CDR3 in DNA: TGTGCCAGTAGTCCACACAGGGGGCCCGGGGAGCTGTTTTTT. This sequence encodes CASSPHRGPGELFF.

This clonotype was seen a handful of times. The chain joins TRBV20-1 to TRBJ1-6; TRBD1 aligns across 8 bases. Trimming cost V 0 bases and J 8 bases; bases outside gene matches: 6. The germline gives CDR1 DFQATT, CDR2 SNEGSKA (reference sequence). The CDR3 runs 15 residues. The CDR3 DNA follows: TGCAGTGCTAGAGAACAGGGGGTAGTTCATTCACCCCTCCACTTT. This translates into CSAREQGVVHSPLHF.

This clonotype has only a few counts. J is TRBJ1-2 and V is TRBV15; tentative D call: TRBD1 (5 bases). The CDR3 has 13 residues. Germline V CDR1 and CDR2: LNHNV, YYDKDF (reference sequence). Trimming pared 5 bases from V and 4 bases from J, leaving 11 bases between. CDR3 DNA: TGTGCCACCAGCCTCGGGGCGCCCTATGGCTACACCTTC. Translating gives CATSLGAPYGYTF.

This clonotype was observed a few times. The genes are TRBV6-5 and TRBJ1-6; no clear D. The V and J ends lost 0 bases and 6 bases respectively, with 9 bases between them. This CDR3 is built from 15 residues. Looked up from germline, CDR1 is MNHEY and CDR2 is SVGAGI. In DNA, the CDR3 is TGTGCCAGCAGTTACTCCGAGGCCGGTAATTCACCCCTCCACTTT. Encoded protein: CASSYSEAGNSPLHF.

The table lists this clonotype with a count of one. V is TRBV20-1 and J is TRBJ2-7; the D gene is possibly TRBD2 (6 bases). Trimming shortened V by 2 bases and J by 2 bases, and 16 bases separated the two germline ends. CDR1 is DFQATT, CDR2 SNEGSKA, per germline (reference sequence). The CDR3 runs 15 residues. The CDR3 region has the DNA TGCAGTGCTAGAACCCTCGTGGGGGGTGCCTACGAGCAGTACTTC. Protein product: CSARTLVGGAYEQYF.

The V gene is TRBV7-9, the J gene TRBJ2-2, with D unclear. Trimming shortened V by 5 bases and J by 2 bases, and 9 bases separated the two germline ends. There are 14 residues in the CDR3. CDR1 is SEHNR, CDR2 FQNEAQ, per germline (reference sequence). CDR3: CASSPGSNTGELFF. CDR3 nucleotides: TGTGCCAGCAGCCCCGGGTCTAACACCGGGGAGCTGTTTTTT.

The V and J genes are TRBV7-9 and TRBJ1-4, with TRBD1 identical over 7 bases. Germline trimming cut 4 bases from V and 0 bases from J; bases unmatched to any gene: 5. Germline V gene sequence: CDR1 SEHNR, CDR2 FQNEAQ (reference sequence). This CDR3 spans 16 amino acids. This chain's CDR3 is CASSSGQTATNEKLFF. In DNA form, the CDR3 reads TGTGCCAGCAGCTCGGGACAGACTGCAACTAATGAAAAACTGTTTTTT.

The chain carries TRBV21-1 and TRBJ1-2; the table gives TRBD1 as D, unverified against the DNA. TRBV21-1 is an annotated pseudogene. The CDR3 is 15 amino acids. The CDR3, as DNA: TGTGCCAGCAGCACATGGGACAGGGGGTACTATGGCTACACCTTC. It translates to CASSTWDRGYYGYTF.

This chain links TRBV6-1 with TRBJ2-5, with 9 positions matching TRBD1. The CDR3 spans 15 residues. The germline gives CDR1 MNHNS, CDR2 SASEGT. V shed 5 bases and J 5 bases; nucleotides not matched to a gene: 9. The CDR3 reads CASSPGTGYWETQYF. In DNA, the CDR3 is TGTGCCAGCAGTCCCGGGACAGGGTATTGGGAGACCCAGTACTTC.

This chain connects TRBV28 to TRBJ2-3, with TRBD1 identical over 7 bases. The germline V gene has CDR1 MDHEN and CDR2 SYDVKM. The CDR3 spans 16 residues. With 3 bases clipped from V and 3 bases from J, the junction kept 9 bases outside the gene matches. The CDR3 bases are TGTGCCAGCAGTTTGGGCCGAGGGGGCAGGACAGATACGCAGTATTTT. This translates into CASSLGRGGRTDTQYF.

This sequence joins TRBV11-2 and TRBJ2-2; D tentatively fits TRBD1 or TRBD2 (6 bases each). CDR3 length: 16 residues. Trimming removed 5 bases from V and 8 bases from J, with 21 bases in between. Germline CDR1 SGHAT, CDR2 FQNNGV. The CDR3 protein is CASSAIWAGGTGELFF. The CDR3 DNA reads TGTGCCAGCAGCGCCATTTGGGCGGGCGGGACAGGGGAGCTGTTTTTT.

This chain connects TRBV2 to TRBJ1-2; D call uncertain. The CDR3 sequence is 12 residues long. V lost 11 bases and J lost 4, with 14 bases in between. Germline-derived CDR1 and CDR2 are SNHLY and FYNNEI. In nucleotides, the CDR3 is TGTGCCTCCGGGATGGACCTCTATGGCTACACCTTC. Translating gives CASGMDLYGYTF.